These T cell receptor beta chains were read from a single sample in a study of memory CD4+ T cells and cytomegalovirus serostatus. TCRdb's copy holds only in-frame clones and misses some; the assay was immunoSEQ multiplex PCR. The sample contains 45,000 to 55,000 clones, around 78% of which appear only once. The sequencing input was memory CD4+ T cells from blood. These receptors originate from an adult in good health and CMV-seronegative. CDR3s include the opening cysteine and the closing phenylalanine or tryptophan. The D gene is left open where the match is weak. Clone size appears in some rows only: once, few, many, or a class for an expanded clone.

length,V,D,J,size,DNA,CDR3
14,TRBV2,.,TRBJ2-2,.,TGTGCCAGCTCAAGGGCAACGGACACCGGGGAGCTGTTTTTT,CASSRATDTGELFF
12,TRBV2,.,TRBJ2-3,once,TGTGCCAGCACCAAACAAGTAGATACGCAGTATTTT,CASTKQVDTQYF
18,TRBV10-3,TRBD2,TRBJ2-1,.,TGTGCCATCCAAGGGGGGACGAGTGAGCGGGGGCGTTACAATGAGCAGTTCTTC,CAIQGGTSERGRYNEQFF
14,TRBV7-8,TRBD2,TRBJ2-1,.,TGTGCCAGCAGCTTAGATGGGACTAGCGGGAGGGGGTTCTTC,CASSLDGTSGRGFF
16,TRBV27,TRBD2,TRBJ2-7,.,TGTGCCAGCAGTTTAGAGGGTACGGGAGGATCCTACGAGCAGTACTTC,CASSLEGTGGSYEQYF
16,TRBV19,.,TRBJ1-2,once,TGTGCCAGTAGTATGTGGTCAGCCGGGGCTAACTATGGCTACACCTTC,CASSMWSAGANYGYTF
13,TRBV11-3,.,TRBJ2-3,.,TGTGCCAGCAGCTTAAATTGGGGGGATACGCAGTATTTT,CASSLNWGDTQYF
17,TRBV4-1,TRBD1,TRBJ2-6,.,TGCGCCAGCAGCGAGGGACAGGGACTTTCTGGGGCCAACGTCCTGACTTTC,CASSEGQGLSGANVLTF
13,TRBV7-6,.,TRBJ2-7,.,TGTGCCAGCAGCCGGGGCGGCAACTACGAGCAGTACTTC,CASSRGGNYEQYF
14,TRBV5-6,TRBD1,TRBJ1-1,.,TGTGCCAGCAGCACCAGGGGGTTGAACACTGAAGCTTTCTTT,CASSTRGLNTEAFF
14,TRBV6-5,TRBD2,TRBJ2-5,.,TGTGCCAGCAGTCTAGCGGGAGCCGGAGAGACCCAGTACTTC,CASSLAGAGETQYF
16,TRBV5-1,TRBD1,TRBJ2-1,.,TGCGCCAGCAGCACCGTGACAGGGAACGGGTACAATGAGCAGTTCTTC,CASSTVTGNGYNEQFF
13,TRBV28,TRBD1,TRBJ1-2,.,TGTGCCACCAACGGCAGGGGGACGGATGGCTACACCTTC,CATNGRGTDGYTF
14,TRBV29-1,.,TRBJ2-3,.,TGCAGCGTTCGAAAGGGGGGGAGCACAGATACGCAGTATTTT,CSVRKGGSTDTQYF
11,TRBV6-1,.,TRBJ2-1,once,TGTGCCAGCAGTGAACCTTATGAGCAGTTCTTC,CASSEPYEQFF
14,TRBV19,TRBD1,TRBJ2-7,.,TGTGCCAGTACCGTGGACAGGAGCTCCTACGAGCAGTACTTC,CASTVDRSSYEQYF